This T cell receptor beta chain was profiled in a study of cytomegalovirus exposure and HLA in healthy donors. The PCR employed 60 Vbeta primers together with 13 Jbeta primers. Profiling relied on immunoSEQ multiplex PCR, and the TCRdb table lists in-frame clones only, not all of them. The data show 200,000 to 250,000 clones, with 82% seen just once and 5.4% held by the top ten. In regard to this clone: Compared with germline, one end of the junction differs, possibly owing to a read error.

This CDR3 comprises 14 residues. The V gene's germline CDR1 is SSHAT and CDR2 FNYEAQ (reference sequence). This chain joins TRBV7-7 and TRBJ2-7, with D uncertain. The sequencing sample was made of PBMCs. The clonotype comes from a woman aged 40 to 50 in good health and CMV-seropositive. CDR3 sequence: CASSFDKDSYEQYF. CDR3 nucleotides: TGTGCTAGCAGCTTCGACAAGGACTCCTACGAGCAGTACTTC.